This T cell receptor (beta chain) was recorded in a study of T cell changes during pregnancy in multiple sclerosis. Sequenced by immunoSEQ multiplex PCR; TCRdb stores in-frame clones only, minus some. This table has 60,000 to 70,000 clones, about nine tenths appearing once. The CDR3 has 17 residues. V lost 4 bases, J lost 0 bases, and 9 bases stayed unmatched. Germline V CDR1 and CDR2: GTSNPN, SVGIG (reference sequence). The sequencing here drew on peripheral blood, taken in the third trimester of pregnancy. V gene TRBV30 combines with J gene TRBJ1-6; 7 nucleotides align to TRBD1. The sequence came from a female donor in good health, enrolled as a control in a pregnancy study. The CDR3 DNA reads TGTGCCTGGAAACGCCGGGACAGAAGCTCCTATAATTCACCCCTCCACTTT. This translates into CAWKRRDRSSYNSPLHF.